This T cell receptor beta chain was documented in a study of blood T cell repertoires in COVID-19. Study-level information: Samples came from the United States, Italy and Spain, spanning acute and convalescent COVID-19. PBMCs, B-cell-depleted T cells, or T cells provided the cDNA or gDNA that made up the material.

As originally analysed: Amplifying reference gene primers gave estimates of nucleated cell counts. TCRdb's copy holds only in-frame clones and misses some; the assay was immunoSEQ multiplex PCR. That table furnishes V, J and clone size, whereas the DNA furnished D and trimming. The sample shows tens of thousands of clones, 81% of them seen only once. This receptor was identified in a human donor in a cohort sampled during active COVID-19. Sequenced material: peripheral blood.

The CDR3 sequence: CASSQLAGLETQYF. The DNA of the CDR3 is TGTGCCAGCAGCCAACTAGCGGGGCTAGAGACCCAGTACTTC. The J gene is TRBJ2-5, the V gene TRBV6-6, with 10 bases identical to TRBD2. The CDR3 length is 14 residues. Germline V gives CDR1 MNHNY, CDR2 SVGAGI (reference sequence). The J segment lost 4 bases and the V segment lost 6 bases, leaving 5 bases of the junction unmatched.